The next 27 T cell receptor beta chains were all read from a single sample in a study of T cell responses to AZD1222 COVID-19 vaccine. Sequencing used immunoSEQ multiplex PCR; TCRdb keeps in-frame clones, though not all of them. The table has around 150,000 clones, around 90% seen once. The sequencing used peripheral blood, collected 28 days after the second AZD1222 dose. The source is an adult who received the AZD1222 COVID-19 vaccine.

The chain is built from TRBV7-9 and TRBJ2-2; D may be TRBD2 (5 bases). Trimming stripped 1 base from V and 7 bases from J, with 10 bases between. This CDR3 has 14 residues. CDR1 and CDR2 from the germline V gene are SEHNR and FQNEAQ (reference sequence). CDR3 DNA: TGTGCCAGCAGCTTAGAGGGAGAGATCGGGGAGCTGTTTTTT. Its protein product is CASSLEGEIGELFF. The full variable domain, its missing parts supplied by reference TRBV7-9 and TRBJ2-2, is DTGVSQNPRHKITKRGQNVTFRCDPISEHNRLYWYRQTLGQGPEFLTYFQNEAQLEKSRLLSDRFSAERPKGSFSTLEIQRTEQGDSAMYLCASSLEGEIGELFFGEGSRLTVL.

The chain recombines TRBV7-9 with TRBJ1-5; a weak D match, TRBD1 (5 bases). Germline V gives CDR1 SEHNR, CDR2 FQNEAQ (reference sequence). This CDR3 has 13 amino acids. V lost 5 bases and J 5 bases, leaving 10 bases between the germline ends. In DNA form, the CDR3 reads TGTGCCAGCAGCCATGACAGCTATCAGCCCCAGCATTTT. Translating it yields CASSHDSYQPQHF.

The rearrangement links TRBV18 to TRBJ1-2, with unresolved D. The CDR3 sequence is 13 residues long. The germline V and J ends were trimmed by 4 bases and 8 bases, with 14 bases remaining between them. Germline V gene sequence: CDR1 KGHSH, CDR2 LQKENI. CDR3 coding DNA: TGTGCCAGCTCACGTTCGGATTCCAGAGGCTACACCTTC. This translates into CASSRSDSRGYTF.

The chain has TRBV24-1 and TRBJ2-3, with 15 bases matching TRBD2. CDR1 and CDR2 (germline): KGHDR, SFDVKD. The ends lost 4 bases at V and 2 bases at J; junction bases unmatched: 6. The CDR3 has 18 residues. The chain's CDR3 is CATSERGLAGGSTDTQYF. The CDR3 nucleotides read TGTGCCACCAGTGAACGCGGACTAGCGGGAGGGTCCACAGATACGCAGTATTTT.

The genes are TRBV19 and TRBJ2-6; D gene ambiguous. The length of the CDR3 is 20 residues. Germline V CDR1 and CDR2: LNHDA, SQIVND (reference sequence). Trimming took 4 bases from V and 0 from J, leaving 22 bases between them. The CDR3 is CASSKRYWSGESSGANVLTF. Here the CDR3 DNA reads TGTGCCAGTAGTAAGAGATACTGGAGTGGCGAAAGCTCTGGGGCCAACGTCCTGACTTTC.

This chain uses TRBV5-4 with TRBJ1-1; 7 positions agree with TRBD1. The CDR3 covers 14 residues. V gave up 3 bases and J gave up 7 bases; unmatched junction bases: 9. Germline CDR1 is SGHNT and CDR2 is YYREEE (reference sequence). CDR3 bases: TGTGCCAGCAGCTACACAGGGGCAGGGAATGAAGCTTTCTTT. Protein sequence: CASSYTGAGNEAFF. The variable domain in full, completed from reference TRBV5-4 and TRBJ1-1, reads ETGVTQSPTHLIKTRGQQVTLRCSSQSGHNTVSWYQQALGQGPQFIFQYYREEENGRGNFPPRFSGLQFPNYSSELNVNALELDDSALYLCASSYTGAGNEAFFGQGTRLTVV.

The chain uses TRBV3-1 (or the pseudogene TRBV3-2) and TRBJ2-2, with a weak D call TRBD2 (6 bases). Germline loops: CDR1 LGHDT, CDR2 YNNKEL (reference sequence). The CDR3 loop spans 14 amino acids. Trimming pared 5 bases from V and 5 bases from J, leaving 12 bases between. The CDR3 bases are TGTGCCAGCAGCTTTAGCGGAAGGACCGGGGAGCTGTTTTTT. It codes for CASSFSGRTGELFF.

This chain's CDR3 is CASNQGRGTEAFF. As DNA, the CDR3 is TGTGCCAGCAACCAGGGACGGGGCACTGAAGCTTTCTTT. The chain is built from TRBV27 and TRBJ1-1; D perhaps matches TRBD1 (5 bases). V lost 7 bases and J lost 4, with 13 bases in between. CDR3 length equals 13 residues. Germline V gene lookup returns CDR1 MNHEY and CDR2 SMNVEV (reference sequence).

This rearrangement joins TRBV25-1 to TRBJ2-7, with 7 nucleotides matching TRBD2. The CDR3 has 13 amino acids. CDR1 is MGHDK, CDR2 SYGVNS, per germline. Trimming took 8 bases from V and 3 from J; bases not matched to a gene: 7. The CDR3 loop is CASRGTSDYEQYF. CDR3 DNA sequence: TGTGCCAGCCGAGGAACTAGCGACTACGAGCAGTACTTC.

The V and J genes are TRBV11-2 and TRBJ2-7; D is uncertain. V was cut by 1 base and J by 7 bases, with 11 bases left in between. The CDR3 contains 13 residues. Germline V lookup: CDR1 SGHAT, CDR2 FQNNGV. As DNA, the CDR3 is TGTGCCAGCAGCTTAGTTGGGTTCTGGGAGCAGTACTTC. It codes for CASSLVGFWEQYF.

This chain links TRBV5-8 with TRBJ2-5; 8 bases fit TRBD2. Losses at the gene ends were 5 bases for V and 4 bases for J; bases not matched to a gene: 13. The length of the CDR3 is 16 residues. CDR1 and CDR2 (germline): SGHTS, YDEGEE. In DNA, the CDR3 is TGTGCCAGCAGTTCTGTCTTAGCGGGAATGAGAGAGACCCAGTACTTC. This encodes CASSSVLAGMRETQYF.

The J gene is TRBJ2-7, the V gene TRBV7-6, with D possibly matching TRBD1 (6 bases). CDR3 length: 16 amino acids. CDR1 is SGHVS, CDR2 FNYEAQ, per germline. Deletions cut 4 bases from V and 4 bases from J, with 20 bases between. This CDR3 is CASSSSSPADRYEQYF. CDR3 sequence (DNA): TGTGCCAGCAGCTCCTCTTCGCCGGCTGACAGGTACGAGCAGTACTTC.

V and J are TRBV6-5 and TRBJ1-2, with TRBD1 identical over 10 bases. This CDR3 comprises 14 residues. Germline trimming cut 7 bases from V and 3 bases from J; bases unmatched to any gene: 5. The germline CDR1 and CDR2 sequences are MNHEY and SVGAGI. In DNA form, the CDR3 reads TGTGCCAGCAAGACGACAGGGGGCGACTATGGCTACACCTTC. The encoded protein is CASKTTGGDYGYTF.

A single count supports this clone. V and J are TRBV3-1 (or the pseudogene TRBV3-2) and TRBJ2-1, with 9 bases lining up with TRBD1. CDR1 is LGHDT and CDR2 is YNNKEL in the germline V gene (reference sequence). V gave up 5 bases and J gave up 7 bases; unmatched junction bases: 3. The CDR3 sequence is 13 residues long. This CDR3 is CASSRQGGNEQFF. CDR3 bases: TGTGCCAGCAGCAGACAGGGGGGGAATGAGCAGTTCTTC.

The V and J genes are TRBV7-2 and TRBJ2-2; D unresolved. This CDR3 is built from 14 residues. Trimming left V 5 bases short and J 0 bases short, with 7 bases between. Germline CDR1 SGHTA, CDR2 FQGNSA. In DNA form, the CDR3 reads TGTGCCAGCAGCCCAACAGCGAACACCGGGGAGCTGTTTTTT. Its translation: CASSPTANTGELFF.

V is TRBV11-2 and J is TRBJ1-5, with D unresolved. The CDR3 length is 15 residues. In germline, CDR1 is SGHAT, CDR2 FQNNGV. V lost 1 base, J lost 0 bases, and 7 bases lay in between. For the CDR3, the DNA is TGTGCCAGCAGCTTAGGGGCGAATAGCAATCAGCCCCAGCATTTT. It translates to CASSLGANSNQPQHF.

J is TRBJ2-1 and V is TRBV15; no definite D call. The CDR3 length is 15 residues. V gave up 5 bases and J gave up 1 base, with 12 bases separating them. Per the germline V gene, CDR1 is LNHNV and CDR2 is YYDKDF (reference sequence). In DNA, the CDR3 is TGTGCCACCAGCGGGGATCCACTATCCTACAATGAGCAGTTCTTC. Translation: CATSGDPLSYNEQFF.

The J gene is TRBJ1-1, the V gene TRBV2; D not certain. The germline V gene has CDR1 SNHLY and CDR2 FYNNEI. V was cut by 2 bases and J by 1 base, with 5 bases left in between. CDR3 length: 13 residues. Here the CDR3 DNA reads TGTGCCAGCAGTGAACAGAAGAACACTGAAGCTTTCTTT. Encoded protein: CASSEQKNTEAFF.

This clone was recorded once. The chain couples TRBV30 to TRBJ1-3; D is ambiguous. Germline assignment: CDR1 GTSNPN and CDR2 SVGIG (reference sequence). This CDR3 has 16 residues. V was trimmed by 4 bases and J by 0 bases, leaving 16 bases between them. The CDR3 coding sequence is TGTGCCTGGACAGGACCTAATATCTTCTCTGGAAACACCATATATTTT. Translating gives CAWTGPNIFSGNTIYF.

This clone has a handful of counts. The rearrangement links TRBV19 to TRBJ1-5, with D unresolved. Trimming removed 3 bases from V and 1 base from J, with 7 bases in between. Germline V gene data show CDR1 as LNHDA and CDR2 as SQIVND (reference sequence). The length of the CDR3 is 14 residues. CDR3 coding DNA: TGTGCCAGTAGTATCGGTCGGAGCAATCAGCCCCAGCATTTT. This translates into CASSIGRSNQPQHF.

The chain combines TRBV2 with TRBJ2-3, with a possible D match to TRBD1 (5 bases). V was trimmed by 5 bases and J by 9 bases, leaving 18 bases between them. Germline CDR1 reads SNHLY; CDR2 reads FYNNEI. The CDR3 is made up of 14 amino acids. CDR3 nucleotide sequence: TGTGCCAGCAGTCCGACAGAATTGGGGCTGACGCAGTATTTT. This encodes CASSPTELGLTQYF.

The genes are TRBV2 and TRBJ1-1, with 7 bases lining up with TRBD1. The germline gives CDR1 SNHLY, CDR2 FYNNEI. This CDR3 spans 14 amino acids. With 5 bases clipped from V and 1 base from J, the junction kept 4 bases outside the gene matches. DNA of the CDR3: TGTGCCAGCAGTTTCGGACAGGCGAACACTGAAGCTTTCTTT. This codes for CASSFGQANTEAFF.

This clone was found once. V is TRBV30 and J is TRBJ2-7; either TRBD1 or TRBD2 may supply D (5 bases each). The CDR3 runs to 13 residues. The V gene's germline CDR1 is GTSNPN and CDR2 SVGIG (reference sequence). The germline V and J ends were trimmed by 3 bases and 6 bases, with 15 bases remaining between them. The CDR3 sequence is CAWSLGTQGEQYF. The CDR3 bases are TGTGCCTGGAGCCTGGGGACCCAAGGCGAGCAGTACTTC.

The sample holds a few counts of this clone. V is TRBV18 and J is TRBJ1-2; TRBD1 matches at 7 bases. Trimming cost V 6 bases and J 3 bases; bases outside gene matches: 4. The V gene's germline CDR1 is KGHSH and CDR2 LQKENI. The CDR3 runs 13 residues. The CDR3 loop reads CASSQGQDYGYTF. DNA of the CDR3: TGTGCCAGCTCCCAAGGACAGGACTATGGCTACACCTTC.

The rearrangement links TRBV2 to TRBJ1-3; 8 bases fit TRBD1. V lost 6 bases and J lost 0; bases outside the gene matches: 4. This CDR3 contains 15 residues. Germline values: CDR1 SNHLY, CDR2 FYNNEI. In DNA form, the CDR3 reads TGTGCCAGCAGGACAGGGGTCTTCTCTGGAAACACCATATATTTT. As protein: CASRTGVFSGNTIYF.

This sequence joins TRBV5-4 and TRBJ2-2; 7 bases match TRBD2. The CDR3 is 16 amino acids. Germline V gene lookup returns CDR1 SGHNT and CDR2 YYREEE (reference sequence). J lost 7 bases, V lost 5 bases, and 14 bases had no gene match. CDR3 nucleotide sequence: TGTGCCAGCAGTTCCGGGACTAATTCCGGGAGCGGGGAGCTGTTTTTT. Translating it yields CASSSGTNSGSGELFF.

The chain recombines TRBV29-1 with TRBJ1-2; possible D gene TRBD1, 5 bases. The CDR3 sequence is 11 residues long. The germline CDR1 and CDR2 sequences are SQVTM and ANQGSEA. The germline V and J ends were trimmed by 1 base and 6 bases, with 6 bases remaining between them. The CDR3: CSVEGGDGYTF. CDR3 sequence (DNA): TGCAGCGTTGAAGGGGGGGATGGCTACACCTTC.